The 27 T cell receptor beta chains listed next were all sequenced from one sample in a study of post-analysis software for immune sequencing data. General study findings and limits: Controls had lower frequencies than patients of 4 or 5 TRBV segments, which included TRBV5-6, TRBV5-1 and TRBV20-1.

Unique molecular identifiers were built into the TCR beta cDNA libraries. Using its own MiXCR run on the PCR reads, TCRdb lists one record per CDR3 protein. The sample yields more than 500,000 distinct CDR3 sequences, about a third seen once. Which antigens these TCRs recognize remains unknown. The sequenced sample was blood. These receptors were taken from a girl aged 2-17 years with multiple sclerosis.

V gene TRBV6-1 combines with J gene TRBJ1-1, with D maybe TRBD1 (5 bases). V was pared by 5 bases and J by 10 bases, with 14 bases between. This CDR3 comprises 12 residues. Germline CDR1 and CDR2: MNHNS and SASEGT. Here the CDR3 reads CASSFRDLVAFF. CDR3 sequence (DNA): TGTGCCAGCAGTTTCCGGGACCTGGTAGCTTTCTTT.

This clonotype was found a few times. This chain connects TRBV4-1 to TRBJ2-5; D is possibly TRBD1 (6 bases). The germline V gene has CDR1 MGHRA and CDR2 YSYEKL. V lost 3 bases to trimming and J lost 4 bases, with 12 bases between them. There are 14 residues in the CDR3. The CDR3 sequence: CASSQLGAGETQYF. As DNA, the CDR3 is TGCGCCAGCAGCCAGTTGGGGGCAGGAGAGACCCAGTACTTC.

This clonotype has more than one count but fewer than ten. The V and J genes are TRBV7-3 and TRBJ2-3; 14 bases align to TRBD2. The germline V gene encodes CDR1 SGHTA and CDR2 FQGTGA. The length of the CDR3 is 17 residues. The J segment lost 4 bases and the V segment lost 3 bases, leaving 6 bases of the junction unmatched. Here the CDR3 reads CASSFTRLAGGADTQYF. The CDR3 DNA sequence: TGTGCCAGCAGCTTCACCCGACTAGCGGGGGGGGCAGATACGCAGTATTTT.

This clonotype turned up a few times. The V and J genes are TRBV28 and TRBJ1-2, with 7 positions matching TRBD1. The CDR3 spans 13 residues. Per germline, CDR1 MDHEN and CDR2 SYDVKM. V dropped 8 bases and J dropped 5; count of bases not matched to a gene: 8. CDR3 sequence reads: CASGRQGGYGYTF. The DNA of the CDR3 is TGTGCCAGCGGGCGACAGGGCGGATATGGCTACACCTTC.

This chain joins TRBV5-1 and TRBJ2-2; 7 bases map to TRBD1. Germline V gene sequence: CDR1 SGHRS, CDR2 YFSETQ. V shed 2 bases and J 3 bases; nucleotides not matched to a gene: 4. CDR3 length equals 15 residues. In nucleotides, the CDR3 is TGCGCCAGCAGCTTCGAGGGGGCTGACACCGGGGAGCTGTTTTTT. This gives the protein CASSFEGADTGELFF. Full variable domain (rest looked up from reference TRBV5-1 and TRBJ2-2): KAGVTQTPRYLIKTRGQQVTLSCSPISGHRSVSWYQQTPGQGLQFLFEYFSETQRNKGNFPGRFSGRQFSNSRSEMNVSTLELGDSALYLCASSFEGADTGELFFGEGSRLTVL.

The chain couples TRBV6-5 to TRBJ2-1; D tentatively fits TRBD1 or TRBD2 (7 bases each). The CDR3 length is 18 residues. Per germline, CDR1 MNHEY and CDR2 SVGAGI. V was cut by 2 bases and J by 0 bases, with 17 bases left in between. The CDR3 nucleotides are TGTGCCAGCAGTTACATTTTCAGGGGGGGAACCTCCTACAATGAGCAGTTCTTC. The encoded protein is CASSYIFRGGTSYNEQFF.

The CDR3 DNA reads TGTGCCGTTCAAGACAGGGCGTCGACTGAAGCTTTCTTT. Translating it yields CAVQDRASTEAFF. The V and J genes are TRBV12-3 or TRBV12-4 and TRBJ1-1; 7 nucleotides align to TRBD1. V shed 11 bases and J 5 bases; nucleotides not matched to a gene: 11. The CDR3 has 13 amino acids.

The J gene is TRBJ1-6, the V gene TRBV6-6; the match to TRBD1 covers 9 bases. CDR1 is MNHNY, CDR2 SVGAGI, per germline (reference sequence). The CDR3 covers 16 residues. V was clipped by 4 bases and J by 7 bases; unmatched bases: 8. CDR3 sequence reads: CASSLKTGGLNSPLHF. CDR3 bases: TGTGCCAGCAGTTTAAAGACAGGGGGTTTGAATTCACCCCTCCACTTT.

The chain links TRBV4-1 to TRBJ2-3; weak D call: TRBD1 (6 bases). Germline V gene lookup returns CDR1 MGHRA and CDR2 YSYEKL. The CDR3 runs to 17 residues. V lost 2 bases to trimming and J lost 0 bases, with 15 bases between them. The CDR3: CASSQPFRGRSTDTQYF. The CDR3 DNA follows: TGCGCCAGCAGCCAACCGTTTAGGGGGAGAAGCACAGATACGCAGTATTTT.

This rearrangement joins TRBV5-1 to TRBJ2-1, with D perhaps TRBD2 (5 bases). V lost 4 bases and J lost 4, with 12 bases in between. Germline lookup yields CDR1 SGHRS and CDR2 YFSETQ. The CDR3 is made up of 14 amino acids. The CDR3 loop reads CASSPRGRYNEQFF. The DNA for the CDR3 is TGCGCCAGCAGCCCCAGAGGGAGATACAATGAGCAGTTCTTC.

This clonotype came up a few times. V gene TRBV5-1 combines with J gene TRBJ2-4; no firm D call. The end of the DNA is better explained by TRBJ2-7, so the J call may be wrong. The CDR3 contains 12 residues. Germline V gene lookup returns CDR1 SGHRS and CDR2 YFSETQ. CDR3 region: CASSYYPYEQYF. CDR3 nucleotides: TGCGCCAGCAGCTATTATCCTTACGAGCAGTACTTC.

This clonotype appeared a few times. CDR3 nucleotide sequence: TGCGCCAGCAGCCAAGTAACTAGCGGGGGATTGGATGAGCAGTTCTTC. Its translation is CASSQVTSGGLDEQFF. V gene TRBV4-1 combines with J gene TRBJ2-1; 11 nucleotides match TRBD2. The CDR3 runs to 16 residues. Trimming removed 1 base from V and 8 bases from J; junction bases left unmatched: 7. Germline CDR1 reads MGHRA; CDR2 reads YSYEKL.

The chain couples TRBV12-3 or TRBV12-4 to TRBJ2-5; 8 nucleotides agree with TRBD1. CDR3 length equals 15 residues. The V and J ends lost 8 bases and 2 bases, in that order; junction bases with no gene match: 10. This chain's CDR3 is CASCRDRSSQETQYF. DNA of the CDR3: TGTGCCAGCTGTCGGGACAGGAGTTCTCAAGAGACCCAGTACTTC.

This clonotype occurred once. This CDR3 fails to terminate in the conserved phenylalanine or tryptophan, so it likely reflects a read error. This rearrangement joins TRBV28 to TRBJ2-6; D is ambiguous. This CDR3 contains 13 residues. Trimming removed 3 bases at V and 1 base at J, with 1 base between. CDR1 is MDHEN, CDR2 SYDVKM, per germline. CDR3 DNA: TGTGCCAGCAGTTTGTCTGGGGCCAACGTCCTGACTTGC. It specifies CASSLSGANVLTC.

This clonotype was seen a handful of times. CDR3 sequence: CSASRPHVDLNTEAFF. CDR3 coding DNA: TGCAGTGCTAGCCGACCGCACGTCGATCTGAACACTGAAGCTTTCTTT. The chain links TRBV20-1 to TRBJ1-1; D is unclear. The CDR3 loop spans 16 amino acids. Germline CDR1 is DFQATT and CDR2 is SNEGSKA (reference sequence). The V and J ends lost 3 bases and 0 bases respectively, with 17 bases between them.

This rearrangement joins TRBV6-5 to TRBJ1-4; D may be TRBD1 (5 bases). The CDR3 is 15 residues long. Germline values: CDR1 MNHEY, CDR2 SVGAGI. Trimming pared 6 bases from V and 6 bases from J, leaving 17 bases between. For the CDR3, the DNA is TGTGCCAGCAGCACGAGACAGTTTACCGATGAAAAACTGTTTTTT. This codes for CASSTRQFTDEKLFF.

This clonotype has more than one count but fewer than ten. The V gene is TRBV10-3, the J gene TRBJ2-7, with D maybe TRBD2 (6 bases). Between the trimmed V and J ends, which lost 7 bases and 0 bases, there was a span of 13 bases. Germline V gene lookup returns CDR1 ENHRY and CDR2 SYGVKD. The CDR3 is 14 residues long. The CDR3 bases are TGTGCCATCACCGCCAGCGGGTACTCCTACGAGCAGTACTTC. As protein: CAITASGYSYEQYF.

The chain links TRBV7-2 to TRBJ2-1; D perhaps matches TRBD1 (5 bases). The CDR3 has 18 amino acids. CDR1 is SGHTA, CDR2 FQGNSA, per germline. V was clipped by 1 base and J by 0 bases, with 16 bases between them. CDR3 residues: CASSLELQGSSSYNEQFF. The CDR3, as DNA: TGTGCCAGCAGCTTAGAGCTTCAGGGCAGCAGCTCCTACAATGAGCAGTTCTTC.

This clonotype has ten or more counts. The chain recombines TRBV11-2 with TRBJ1-2; 10 positions agree with TRBD1. Germline V gene sequence: CDR1 SGHAT, CDR2 FQNNGV. The CDR3 is made up of 13 amino acids. V was pared by 5 bases and J by 8 bases, with 5 bases of the junction left unmatched. CDR3: CASSLTGGGGYTF. CDR3 DNA sequence: TGTGCCAGCAGCCTGACAGGGGGCGGAGGCTACACCTTC. Full variable domain (outside the CDR3, taken from reference TRBV11-2 and TRBJ1-2): EAGVAQSPRYKIIEKRQSVAFWCNPISGHATLYWYQQILGQGPKLLIQFQNNGVVDDSQLPKDRFSAERLKGVDSTLKIQPAKLEDSAVYLCASSLTGGGGYTFGSGTRLTVV.

The chain is built from TRBV20-1 and TRBJ1-1; D is ambiguous. The CDR3 length is 12 residues. Germline V gene lookup returns CDR1 DFQATT and CDR2 SNEGSKA (reference sequence). V lost 3 bases, J lost 7 bases, and 12 bases lay in between. The CDR3 nucleotides are TGCAGTGCTAGTCCGGCCCACGGTGAAGCTTTCTTT. Translation: CSASPAHGEAFF.

This chain links TRBV6-5 with TRBJ2-7, with a weak D call TRBD2 (7 bases). The CDR3 spans 13 residues. The V gene's germline CDR1 is MNHEY and CDR2 SVGAGI. V lost 7 bases, J lost 2 bases, and 12 bases lay in between. The CDR3 sequence is CASTPGGPYEQYF. CDR3 sequence (DNA): TGTGCCAGCACTCCCGGGGGGCCCTACGAGCAGTACTTC.

This clonotype was detected many times. CDR3: CSVEGPLGQETQYF. The CDR3 DNA sequence: TGCAGCGTTGAGGGACCCCTGGGGCAGGAGACCCAGTACTTC. The chain links TRBV29-1 to TRBJ2-5, with D perhaps given as TRBD1 or TRBD2 (5 bases each). This CDR3 region has 14 residues. Germline CDR1 and CDR2: SQVTM and ANQGSEA. V was clipped by 3 bases and J by 5 bases, with 16 bases between them. The whole variable domain, remainder taken from reference TRBV29-1 and TRBJ2-5, is SAVISQKPSRDICQRGTSLTIQCQVDSQVTMMFWYRQQPGQSLTLIATANQGSEATYESGFVIDKFPISRPNLTFSTLTVSNMSPEDSSIYLCSVEGPLGQETQYFGPGTRLLVL.

Only a few counts were recorded for this clonotype. The chain joins TRBV4-1 to TRBJ1-1; no clear D. Looked up from germline, CDR1 is MGHRA and CDR2 is YSYEKL. Trimming cost V 4 bases and J 2 bases, with 14 bases left between them. This CDR3 contains 15 residues. CDR3 DNA sequence: TGCGCCAGCAGCCCGACCGGGCTGGGAAACACTGAAGCTTTCTTT. Residues: CASSPTGLGNTEAFF.

In its sample, this clonotype was seen a few times. This chain connects TRBV4-2 to TRBJ2-5; 9 bases line up with TRBD2. The J call is doubtful: the DNA matches TRBJ2-7 better. The CDR3 is 16 amino acids. Germline V gives CDR1 LGHNA, CDR2 YNFKEQ. CDR3 sequence reads: CASSPPGVAGESEQYF. As DNA, the CDR3 is TGTGCCAGCAGCCCGCCCGGCGTAGCGGGGGAGAGCGAGCAGTACTTC.

The rearrangement joins TRBV5-1 to TRBJ2-7; TRBD2 matches 9 bases. Germline V gene sequence: CDR1 SGHRS, CDR2 YFSETQ. V was pared by 6 bases and J by 3 bases, with 7 bases of the junction left unmatched. The CDR3 is 14 residues long. CDR3 region: CASNLGRGGYEQYF. The CDR3, as DNA: TGCGCCAGCAACCTCGGGCGGGGGGGCTACGAGCAGTACTTC.

The J gene is TRBJ1-5, the V gene TRBV20-1, with TRBD1 matching 8 bases. Germline CDR1 reads DFQATT; CDR2 reads SNEGSKA (reference sequence). The CDR3 length is 18 residues. V shed 0 bases, J shed 4 bases, and the junction held 14 bases outside the gene matches. This CDR3 reads CSARDPAGGLGTNQPQHF. In DNA, the CDR3 is TGCAGTGCTAGAGATCCGGCAGGGGGCCTCGGTACAAATCAGCCCCAGCATTTT.

V is TRBV2 and J is TRBJ2-1; D is perhaps TRBD2 (6 bases). Germline assignment: CDR1 SNHLY and CDR2 FYNNEI. Trimming shortened V by 11 bases and J by 6 bases, and 20 bases separated the two germline ends. The CDR3 totals 14 residues. The CDR3 reads CAGGERILSNEQFF. Written as DNA, the CDR3 is TGTGCCGGCGGGGAGCGGATACTAAGCAATGAGCAGTTCTTC.